The TCR beta chain under discussion was sequenced for a study of T cells after posttransplantation cyclophosphamide. About this clone itself: The antigen is not known.

CDR3 length: 14 amino acids. From germline, CDR1 is SGHDT and CDR2 YYEEEE. V shed 4 bases and J 7 bases; nucleotides not matched to a gene: 2. Points from the study as a whole: Tissue-infiltrating T cells from skin or gut overlapped little with blood T cells. TRB clonality was highly associated with recipient CMV seropositivity and reactivation. Donor CD8+ memory clones often dominated recipient blood repertoires at later times.

Sequencing used immunoSEQ multiplex PCR; TCRdb keeps in-frame clones, though not all of them. The sample holds some 5,400 clones, 94% seen once. This clonotype was sampled from a woman between 55 and 75 years old in good health, CMV-negative, and a related stem cell transplant donor. The chain has TRBV5-6 and TRBJ1-6; 10 bases map to TRBD1. The sample taken for sequencing was CD4+ T cells sorted from bone marrow. This CDR3 is CASSPGQGNSPLHF. In DNA, the CDR3 is TGTGCCAGCAGCCCGGGACAGGGGAATTCACCCCTCCACTTT.